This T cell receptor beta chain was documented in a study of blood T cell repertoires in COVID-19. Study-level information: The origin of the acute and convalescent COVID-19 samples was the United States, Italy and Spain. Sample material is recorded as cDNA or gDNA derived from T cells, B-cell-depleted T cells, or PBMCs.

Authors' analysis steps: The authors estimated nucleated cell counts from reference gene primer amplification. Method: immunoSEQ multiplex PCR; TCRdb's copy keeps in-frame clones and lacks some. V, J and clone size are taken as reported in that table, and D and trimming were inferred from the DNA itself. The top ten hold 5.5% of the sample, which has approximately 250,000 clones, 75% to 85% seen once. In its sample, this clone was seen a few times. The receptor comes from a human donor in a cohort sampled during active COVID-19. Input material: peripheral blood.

The CDR3 here is CASSATGGSGEKLFF. The CDR3 DNA follows: TGCGCCAGCAGCGCCACAGGGGGCTCTGGTGAAAAACTGTTTTTT. The chain combines TRBV5-1 with TRBJ1-4; 9 nucleotides line up with TRBD1. This CDR3 is 15 amino acids long. The ends lost 4 bases at V and 7 bases at J; junction bases unmatched: 8. CDR1 and CDR2 (germline): SGHRS, YFSETQ.